The rows below give T cell receptor beta chains drawn from one sample of a study of post-analysis software for immune sequencing data. One entry per CDR3 protein, called by TCRdb with MiXCR from the PCR reads. The sample includes roughly 600,000 distinct CDR3 sequences, 44% of them seen just once. Sample: blood. The receptor set was obtained from a girl aged 10 to 17 with multiple sclerosis. Each CDR3 is given with its conserved first and last residue. D genes are given only for firm matches. Clone sizes are given selectively: once, few, many, or a class where the clone is expanded.

j_call d_call v_call clone_size cdr3_nt cdr3_aa
TRBJ2-1 NA TRBV5-1 NA TGCGCCAGCAGCTCAGAAAGGGGCAATGAGCAGTTCTTC CASSSERGNEQFF
TRBJ2-1 TRBD2 TRBV20-1 NA TGCAGTGCTAGAGCGGAAGCGGGGGGGCACCATGAGCAGTTCTTC CSARAEAGGHHEQFF
TRBJ1-2 NA TRBV20-1 few TGCAGTGCTGTCACTGGGGGGCGCTACACCTTC CSAVTGGRYTF
TRBJ2-7 TRBD1 TRBV12-3/TRBV12-4 NA TGTGCCAGCAGTTTATTGGGACAGGGGCGATCCTACGAGCAGTACTTC CASSLLGQGRSYEQYF
TRBJ1-2 NA TRBV12-3/TRBV12-4 NA TGTGCCAGCAGTTTAGGGGGCCGACACTATGGCTACACCTTC CASSLGGRHYGYTF
TRBJ1-5 NA TRBV5-5 NA TGTGCCAGCAGCCCCGGGCTGATGGGGAAGGTGCAGCCCCAGCATTTT CASSPGLMGKVQPQHF
TRBJ1-2 NA TRBV12-3/TRBV12-4 NA TGTGCCAGCAGTCGACCGGGCCTCTTAGGGGTGCTCGGCTACACCTTC CASSRPGLLGVLGYTF
TRBJ2-7 NA TRBV7-9 NA TGTGCCAGCAGCGCTCTTGGGGGCAGGGGAGCCTACGAGCAGTACTTC CASSALGGRGAYEQYF
TRBJ2-1 NA TRBV6-4 NA TGTGCCAGCAGTGAGACAGGACTCAATGAGCAGTTCTTC CASSETGLNEQFF
TRBJ2-6 NA TRBV7-9 NA TGTGCCAGCAGCTCAGAGGGTGGGGGTGGGGCCAACGTCCTGACTTTC CASSSEGGGGANVLTF
TRBJ1-1 TRBD1 TRBV5-4 NA TGTGCCAGCAACCAGGACAGGGGGAACACTGAAGCTTTCTTT CASNQDRGNTEAFF
TRBJ2-7 NA TRBV30 NA TGTGCTACCAATTCCAGGGCCTACGAGCAGTACTTC CATNSRAYEQYF
TRBJ1-2 TRBD1 TRBV6-5 NA TGTGCCAGCAGTTACGATACGACCGGGACAGGGGGTTATGGCTACACCTTC CASSYDTTGTGGYGYTF
TRBJ2-7 TRBD2 TRBV5-1 NA TGCGCCAGCAGCTGGGAGGGTTCCCTCCTCGACGAGCAGTACTTC CASSWEGSLLDEQYF
TRBJ2-6 TRBD1 TRBV6-6 few TGTGCCAGCCAGGGGGAGCTATCTGGGGCCAACGTCCTGACTTTC CASQGELSGANVLTF
TRBJ2-7 NA TRBV3-1 many TGTGCCAGCAGCAGGGTATACGAGCAGTACTTC CASSRVYEQYF
TRBJ2-7 NA TRBV29-1 NA TGCAGCCAAACGGGAAAGCAACAGGACACCTACGAGCAGTACTTC CSQTGKQQDTYEQYF
TRBJ2-3 TRBD2 TRBV7-7 few TGTGCTGGCAGCCCCAGACTAGCGGCAGCGGGAGATACGCAGTATTTT CAGSPRLAAAGDTQYF
TRBJ2-7 NA TRBV27 NA TGTGCCAGCAGTTCCTCCGGGGGTAGGGCCTACGAGCAGTACTTC CASSSSGGRAYEQYF
TRBJ2-5 TRBD2 TRBV5-1 NA TGCGCCAGCAAAAGACTAGCGGGGGGCCAAGAGACCCAGTACTTC CASKRLAGGQETQYF
TRBJ2-1 TRBD1 TRBV2 NA TGTGCCAGCAGGGATGGAGACAGGGGGCATCATGGGCAGTTCTTC CASRDGDRGHHGQFF
TRBJ2-1 TRBD1 TRBV20-1 NA TGCAGTGCGGGACAGGGCTTCAATGAGCAGTTCTTC CSAGQGFNEQFF
TRBJ2-7 NA TRBV11-2 NA TGTGCCAGCAGCTCCCTGGGACTTTACGAGCAGTACTTC CASSSLGLYEQYF
TRBJ1-3 NA TRBV6-6 NA TGTGCCAGCAGTTACTCGAGTCTCCGCTCTGGAAACACCATATATTTT CASSYSSLRSGNTIYF